A selection of T cell receptor beta chains follows, all from one sample in a study of blood T cell repertoires in COVID-19. The table came from immunoSEQ multiplex PCR; TCRdb's copy has only in-frame clones and leaves some out. Among 110,000 to 150,000 clones, about 85% were seen once, and the ten largest hold 6.2%. Sequenced: PBMCs or T cells enriched from blood (not recorded which). These receptors all come from a woman in her thirties or forties who had recovered from COVID-19. Each CDR3 is given with its conserved first and last residue. D genes are given only for firm matches. Part of the rows lack a size; the others show once, few, many or a class for expanded clones.

d_call	j_call	v_call	clone_size	cdr3_aa	cdr3_nt
.	TRBJ2-5	TRBV20-1	.	CSVNQETQYF	TGCAGTGTTAACCAAGAGACCCAGTACTTC
TRBD1	TRBJ1-2	TRBV2	once	CASSRDSGHGYTF	TGTGCCAGCAGCCGGGACAGCGGCCATGGCTACACCTTC
.	TRBJ1-1	TRBV6-5	.	CASTARTPRGTEAFF	TGTGCCAGCACCGCCCGAACACCAAGGGGGACTGAAGCTTTCTTT
.	TRBJ1-1	TRBV7-3	.	CASSAARNTEAFF	TGTGCCAGCAGCGCGGCAAGAAACACTGAAGCTTTCTTT
TRBD2	TRBJ2-3	TRBV15	.	CATSRGTSGSTDTQYF	TGTGCCACCAGCAGGGGTACTAGCGGGAGCACAGATACGCAGTATTTT
TRBD1	TRBJ1-2	TRBV27	.	CASRPQGVYGYTF	TGTGCCAGCAGACCACAGGGGGTGTATGGCTACACCTTC
TRBD1	TRBJ2-7	TRBV29-1	.	CSAFTGTGAYEQYF	TGCAGCGCCTTTACCGGGACAGGGGCCTACGAGCAGTACTTC
TRBD2	TRBJ2-5	TRBV30	once	CAWSSYAGTSYGETQYF	TGTGCCTGGAGTTCGTACGCCGGGACTAGCTACGGAGAGACCCAGTACTTC
TRBD2	TRBJ2-3	TRBV6-2/TRBV6-3	once	CASSSVAGGPKVPDTQYF	TGTGCCAGCAGTTCAGTAGCGGGAGGGCCAAAAGTGCCAGATACGCAGTATTTT
TRBD2	TRBJ2-1	TRBV27	.	CASSSAGLAGESSYNEQFF	TGTGCCAGCAGTAGCGCTGGACTAGCGGGGGAAAGCTCCTACAATGAGCAGTTCTTC
.	TRBJ2-7	TRBV2	.	CASSPGLITYEQYF	TGTGCCAGCAGCCCGGGACTCATCACCTACGAGCAGTACTTC
TRBD2	TRBJ2-1	TRBV6-1	.	CASSDSGGAWGYNEQFF	TGTGCCAGCAGTGACAGCGGGGGGGCCTGGGGCTACAATGAGCAGTTCTTC
TRBD2	TRBJ2-1	TRBV27	.	CASSLSGAGVGNEQFF	TGTGCCAGCAGTTTATCGGGAGCGGGGGTGGGCAATGAGCAGTTCTTC
.	TRBJ1-5	TRBV3-1/TRBV3-2	.	CASSQSGGNQPQHF	TGTGCCAGCAGCCAATCAGGGGGCAATCAGCCCCAGCATTTT
.	TRBJ2-7	TRBV30	.	CAWSPRSGTSYEQYF	TGTGCCTGGAGCCCCCGGTCAGGGACATCCTACGAGCAGTACTTC
.	TRBJ1-2	TRBV27	.	CASSLQGFGGYTF	TGTGCCAGCAGTTTACAGGGCTTTGGGGGCTACACCTTC
.	TRBJ2-1	TRBV6-5	once	CASSYEISSYNEQFF	TGTGCCAGCAGTTACGAAATCAGCTCCTACAATGAGCAGTTCTTC
.	TRBJ2-1	TRBV5-1	.	CASSGGVYNEQFF	TGCGCCAGCAGCGGCGGAGTCTACAATGAGCAGTTCTTC
TRBD2	TRBJ2-1	TRBV29-1	.	CSVERLAGGNEQFF	TGCAGCGTTGAGAGGCTAGCGGGAGGAAATGAGCAGTTCTTC
.	TRBJ2-7	TRBV27	.	CASSLVLGSSYEQYF	TGTGCCAGCAGTTTGGTCTTGGGGAGCTCCTACGAGCAGTACTTC
TRBD2	TRBJ2-1	TRBV30	.	CAWSRAGVSGEQFF	TGTGCCTGGAGTCGGGCGGGAGTATCTGGAGAGCAGTTCTTC
.	TRBJ2-1	TRBV5-8	few	CASGGGSVYNEQFF	TGTGCCAGCGGGGGGGGCAGCGTGTACAATGAGCAGTTCTTC
.	TRBJ2-7	TRBV10-3	.	CAISDRSYEQYF	TGTGCCATCAGTGACAGGTCCTACGAGCAGTACTTC
.	TRBJ2-3	TRBV5-4	.	CASSEPGGLTDTQYF	TGTGCCAGCAGCGAACCGGGGGGCTTAACAGATACGCAGTATTTT
.	TRBJ1-4	TRBV19	.	CASSMKGRGRPTEEKLFF	TGTGCCAGTAGTATGAAGGGTCGAGGGAGACCAACGGAGGAAAAACTGTTTTTT
.	TRBJ1-1	TRBV19	.	CASIADRRAFF	TGTGCCAGTATCGCCGACAGGAGAGCTTTCTTT
TRBD1	TRBJ1-2	TRBV7-9	.	CASSFTGAANYGYTF	TGTGCCAGCAGCTTCACAGGGGCTGCCAACTATGGCTACACCTTC
TRBD2	TRBJ2-7	TRBV18	.	CASSPVGAGGAYEQYF	TGTGCCAGCTCACCGGTGGGTGCGGGAGGGGCCTACGAGCAGTACTTC
TRBD1	TRBJ2-7	TRBV5-4	.	CASGAGQGAAYEQYF	TGTGCCAGCGGAGCAGGACAGGGGGCCGCCTACGAGCAGTACTTC
.	TRBJ2-3	TRBV11-2	.	CASSPASAGSQYF	TGTGCCAGCAGCCCCGCGTCTGCCGGGTCGCAGTATTTT
TRBD2	TRBJ2-2	TRBV29-1	.	CSAAGTSGRGAGELFF	TGCAGCGCTGCCGGGACTAGCGGGAGAGGTGCCGGGGAGCTGTTTTTT
TRBD1	TRBJ2-1	TRBV10-3	few	CAISSGTGNNEQFF	TGTGCCATCAGTTCCGGGACAGGAAATAATGAGCAGTTCTTC
TRBD2	TRBJ2-1	TRBV6-5	.	CASSTSGVGYNEQFF	TGTGCCAGCAGTACTAGCGGGGTCGGCTACAATGAGCAGTTCTTC
.	TRBJ1-2	TRBV10-2	.	CASSDSYGYTF	TGCGCCAGCAGCGACAGCTATGGCTACACCTTC
TRBD2	TRBJ2-3	TRBV11-3	.	CASSAGLAPAGDTQYF	TGTGCCAGCAGCGCGGGACTAGCGCCAGCCGGGGATACGCAGTATTTT
.	TRBJ2-5	TRBV11-2	.	CASSLTPHGAGAQYF	TGTGCCAGCAGCTTAACCCCCCACGGGGCAGGGGCCCAGTACTTC
TRBD2	TRBJ2-7	TRBV4-1	.	CASSQDRLAGQSSYEQYF	TGCGCCAGCAGCCAAGATCGACTAGCGGGTCAGAGCTCCTACGAGCAGTACTTC
TRBD2	TRBJ2-1	TRBV2	once	CASRPRDYYNEQFF	TGTGCCAGCAGGCCCCGGGACTACTACAATGAGCAGTTCTTC
.	TRBJ2-1	TRBV5-6	few	CASSLLGGLDNEQFF	TGTGCCAGCAGCTTGTTAGGCGGGCTGGACAATGAGCAGTTCTTC
.	TRBJ2-7	TRBV27	.	CASSLGTTSYEQYF	TGTGCCAGCAGTTTGGGGACAACCTCCTACGAGCAGTACTTC
TRBD1	TRBJ1-5	TRBV10-2	once	CASTPTGAQPQHF	TGCGCCAGCACTCCGACAGGGGCTCAGCCCCAGCATTTT
.	TRBJ2-1	TRBV28	.	CASSLGDEQFF	TGTGCCAGCAGTTTGGGCGATGAGCAGTTCTTC
TRBD1	TRBJ2-7	TRBV7-3	.	CASSVGQGRHEQYF	TGTGCCAGCAGCGTGGGACAGGGTCGTCACGAGCAGTACTTC
TRBD1	TRBJ1-3	TRBV7-9	once	CASSAGQGAGNTIYF	TGTGCCAGCAGCGCGGGACAGGGGGCTGGAAACACCATATATTTT
TRBD1	TRBJ2-5	TRBV5-5	.	CASSLVGQGAAETQYF	TGTGCCAGCAGCTTGGTGGGGCAGGGGGCGGCAGAGACCCAGTACTTC
.	TRBJ1-5	TRBV19	.	CASWAQDQGGGNQPQHF	TGTGCCAGTTGGGCCCAGGACCAGGGAGGAGGAAATCAGCCCCAGCATTTT
TRBD2	TRBJ2-3	TRBV7-2	.	CASSLIPGTTAFTDTQYF	TGTGCCAGCAGCTTAATCCCGGGGACTACCGCTTTCACAGATACGCAGTATTTT
.	TRBJ2-1	TRBV14	.	CASSQETRGNEQFF	TGTGCCAGCAGCCAAGAAACAAGGGGCAATGAGCAGTTCTTC
.	TRBJ1-5	TRBV5-1	few	CASSDSGGNQPQHF	TGCGCCAGCAGCGACAGCGGGGGCAATCAGCCCCAGCATTTT
.	TRBJ1-5	TRBV6-1	.	CASRPQGVVQPQHF	TGTGCCAGCAGACCCCAGGGCGTAGTTCAGCCCCAGCATTTT
TRBD2	TRBJ2-1	TRBV12-3/TRBV12-4	.	CASRRESKGEQFF	TGTGCCAGCAGGCGGGAGAGTAAAGGGGAGCAGTTCTTC
.	TRBJ1-5	TRBV23-1	.	CASRPGQFNQPQHF	TGCGCCAGCAGACCGGGACAATTCAATCAGCCCCAGCATTTT
TRBD1	TRBJ1-4	TRBV2	.	CASRVGTGLNEKLFF	TGTGCCAGCAGGGTAGGGACAGGTCTTAATGAAAAACTGTTTTTT
.	TRBJ1-1	TRBV10-3	.	CAISESGGAETEAFF	TGTGCCATCAGTGAGTCTGGGGGGGCAGAAACTGAAGCTTTCTTT
.	TRBJ1-6	TRBV2	.	CASSVGRDGSPLHF	TGTGCCAGCAGTGTGGGCAGGGATGGTTCACCCCTCCACTTT
TRBD1	TRBJ2-7	TRBV7-8	.	CASSPRDSSYEQYF	TGTGCCAGCAGCCCCCGGGACAGCTCCTACGAGCAGTACTTC
TRBD1	TRBJ1-2	TRBV30	.	CAWSVSAGGVYGYTF	TGTGCCTGGAGTGTCTCGGCAGGGGGCGTGTATGGCTACACCTTC
TRBD1	TRBJ2-4	TRBV11-2	.	CASSTGQGLAKNIQYF	TGTGCCAGCAGCACGGGACAGGGACTAGCCAAAAACATTCAGTACTTC
TRBD2	TRBJ2-1	TRBV3-1/TRBV3-2	.	CASSQEPPLLAGIYNEQFF	TGTGCCAGCAGCCAAGAGCCTCCCCTACTAGCGGGGATCTACAATGAGCAGTTCTTC